A selection of T cell receptor beta chains follows, all from one sample in a study of cytomegalovirus exposure and HLA in healthy donors. Profiled with immunoSEQ multiplex PCR; TCRdb holds only in-frame clones, not every one. Altogether 180,000 or so clones are present, roughly 84% being singletons, with the ten largest covering over 10%. The specimen sequenced was PBMCs. The origin of the receptors is a woman in her twenties or thirties in good health and CMV-seropositive. The CDR3 runs from the conserved cysteine through the conserved F or W. The order of the fields is CDR3 length, J gene, D gene, V gene, clone size, CDR3 protein, CDR3 DNA. D genes are given only for firm matches. Expanded clones are given a class, and other clones once, few, many or no size at all.

16	TRBJ2-3	TRBD2	TRBV5-1	NA	CASSVRLAGISDTQYF	TGCGCCAGCAGCGTCCGACTAGCGGGAATTTCAGATACGCAGTATTTT
14	TRBJ2-1	NA	TRBV6-5	few	CASRSDYRPNEQFF	TGTGCCAGCAGATCCGACTACCGTCCGAATGAGCAGTTCTTC
12	TRBJ1-1	NA	TRBV15	once	CATSRDTGRAFF	TGTGCCACCAGCAGAGATACCGGGAGGGCTTTCTTT
14	TRBJ1-1	NA	TRBV29-1	once	CSALSNRRGTEAFF	TGCAGCGCCCTAAGTAACCGGCGGGGCACTGAAGCTTTCTTT
11	TRBJ1-1	NA	TRBV20-1	NA	CSAWGRAEAFF	TGCAGTGCTTGGGGCAGGGCTGAAGCTTTCTTT
14	TRBJ2-5	NA	TRBV25-1	NA	CASSVSRGQETQYF	TGTGCCAGCAGTGTAAGTCGGGGCCAAGAGACCCAGTACTTC
14	TRBJ2-2	NA	TRBV11-3	medium-sized	CASSLGGLTGELFF	TGTGCCAGCAGCTTAGGAGGTCTCACCGGGGAGCTGTTTTTT
14	TRBJ1-2	NA	TRBV7-9	NA	CASSLAQGTYGYTF	TGTGCCAGCAGCTTAGCCCAGGGGACCTATGGCTACACCTTC
15	TRBJ2-1	NA	TRBV5-1	NA	CASSGVTGSTDEQFF	TGCGCCAGCAGCGGCGTCACAGGGTCCACGGATGAGCAGTTCTTC
12	TRBJ1-2	TRBD1	TRBV19	few	CASSTRDRRYTF	TGTGCCAGTAGTACTCGGGACAGACGCTACACCTTC
15	TRBJ2-1	NA	TRBV5-1	NA	CASSLGQGLWNEQFF	TGCGCCAGCAGCTTGGGGCAGGGCTTGTGGAATGAGCAGTTCTTC
14	TRBJ2-1	TRBD2	TRBV30	NA	CAWSVRLAGDEQFF	TGTGCCTGGAGTGTACGCCTAGCGGGAGATGAGCAGTTCTTC
15	TRBJ1-2	TRBD1	TRBV7-3	NA	CASSLLRTGVDGYTF	TGTGCCAGCAGCTTACTTCGGACAGGGGTCGACGGCTACACCTTC
14	TRBJ1-2	TRBD1	TRBV7-9	NA	CASSYGTGGVGYTF	TGTGCCAGCAGCTACGGGACAGGGGGCGTTGGCTACACCTTC
15	TRBJ2-6	NA	TRBV28	NA	CASSQTGSGANVLTF	TGTGCCAGCAGTCAAACAGGGTCTGGGGCCAACGTCCTGACTTTC
14	TRBJ2-7	NA	TRBV19	NA	CAPWAGQSSYEQYF	TGTGCCCCTTGGGCTGGACAGAGCTCCTACGAGCAGTACTTC
15	TRBJ2-1	NA	TRBV11-3	NA	CASSLGREVGGEQFF	TGTGCCAGCAGCTTGGGGCGGGAAGTCGGTGGTGAGCAGTTCTTC
16	TRBJ2-1	TRBD2	TRBV5-4	NA	CASSLIGLAGINEQFF	TGTGCCAGCAGCTTGATCGGACTAGCGGGAATCAATGAGCAGTTCTTC
16	TRBJ2-5	TRBD2	TRBV2	once	CASSYDSGRAGETQYF	TGTGCCAGCAGTTACGATAGCGGGAGGGCGGGAGAGACCCAGTACTTC
15	TRBJ1-2	NA	TRBV28	NA	CASSLAGGVIHGYTF	TGTGCCAGCAGTTTAGCTGGCGGGGTAATACATGGCTACACCTTC
13	TRBJ1-5	NA	TRBV6-5	NA	CASTQGSNQPQHF	TGTGCCAGCACACAGGGAAGCAATCAGCCCCAGCATTTT
14	TRBJ1-2	NA	TRBV29-1	NA	CSVDEGISIYGYTF	TGCAGCGTTGACGAGGGTATTTCTATCTATGGCTACACCTTC
14	TRBJ1-4	NA	TRBV27	NA	CASSLMAIRGKLFF	TGTGCCAGCAGTTTAATGGCAATCCGAGGAAAACTGTTTTTT
15	TRBJ1-2	TRBD1	TRBV2	NA	CASSDATGQSYGYTF	TGTGCCAGCAGTGACGCTACGGGACAGTCCTATGGCTACACCTTC
12	TRBJ2-7	NA	TRBV6-5	NA	CASSSTFPEVYF	TGTGCCAGCAGTTCGACTTTCCCGGAAGTCTACTTC
13	TRBJ2-7	TRBD2	TRBV11-2	once	CASSRDYLYEQYF	TGTGCCAGCAGCCGGGACTACTTATACGAGCAGTACTTC
16	TRBJ2-7	TRBD1	TRBV6-1	NA	CASSEVGQGISYEQYF	TGTGCCAGCAGTGAAGTCGGACAGGGAATTTCCTACGAGCAGTACTTC
14	TRBJ1-4	NA	TRBV9	NA	CASSVAPNNEKLFF	TGTGCCAGCAGCGTAGCCCCAAATAATGAAAAACTGTTTTTT
12	TRBJ2-5	NA	TRBV14	few	CASSAPGETQYF	TGTGCCAGCAGCGCACCGGGGGAGACCCAGTACTTC
13	TRBJ1-1	NA	TRBV6-5	NA	CASSYGENTEAFF	TGTGCCAGCAGTTATGGAGAGAACACTGAAGCTTTCTTT
17	TRBJ2-2	TRBD1	TRBV19	NA	CASSTHSGQGDGGELFF	TGTGCCAGTAGTACGCATTCCGGACAGGGCGATGGCGGGGAGCTGTTTTTT
15	TRBJ2-1	TRBD2	TRBV7-3	NA	CASSLKLAGINEQFF	TGTGCCAGCAGCTTAAAACTAGCGGGGATCAATGAGCAGTTCTTC
13	TRBJ1-1	TRBD1	TRBV29-1	NA	CSAGDSSDTEAFF	TGCAGCGCTGGGGACAGTAGTGACACTGAAGCTTTCTTT
13	TRBJ1-5	NA	TRBV7-5	few	CARIGLLYQPQHF	TGTGCCAGAATTGGACTCCTCTATCAGCCCCAGCATTTT
13	TRBJ2-7	NA	TRBV7-2	NA	CASSSTRQTEQYF	TGTGCCAGCAGCTCCACACGACAGACAGAGCAGTACTTC
16	TRBJ2-1	TRBD2	TRBV6-5	once	CASSSRTSGTYNEQFF	TGTGCCAGCAGTTCCAGGACTAGCGGCACCTACAATGAGCAGTTCTTC
21	TRBJ1-2	NA	TRBV9	NA	CASSVGEFIGGRTLSVYGYTF	TGTGCCAGCAGCGTAGGAGAGTTTATTGGGGGCCGAACGCTATCGGTCTATGGCTACACCTTC
15	TRBJ2-3	TRBD1	TRBV7-9	NA	CASSARTGFEDTQYF	TGTGCCAGCAGCGCCCGGACAGGATTCGAGGATACGCAGTATTTT
17	TRBJ2-3	TRBD2	TRBV27	once	CASSFGTSGRGADTQYF	TGTGCCAGCAGTTTCGGGACTAGCGGGAGAGGCGCAGATACGCAGTATTTT
13	TRBJ2-7	TRBD1	TRBV28	NA	CAIFGQGLHEQYF	TGTGCCATCTTCGGACAGGGTTTACACGAGCAGTACTTC
17	TRBJ2-1	TRBD2	TRBV5-1	once	CASSHWTSGDYYNEQFF	TGCGCCAGCAGCCACTGGACTAGCGGGGATTACTACAATGAGCAGTTCTTC
13	TRBJ2-1	TRBD2	TRBV30	NA	CAYLAGSYNEQFF	TGTGCCTACTTAGCGGGCTCCTACAATGAGCAGTTCTTC
13	TRBJ2-3	NA	TRBV2	NA	CASSGEGTDTQYF	TGTGCCAGCAGTGGAGAGGGCACAGATACGCAGTATTTT
14	TRBJ2-4	NA	TRBV5-1	NA	CASSPAGRTDIQYF	TGCGCCAGCAGCCCCGCAGGGCGTACAGACATTCAGTACTTC
18	TRBJ2-1	TRBD2	TRBV5-6	once	CASSSLGAGLAGDNEQFF	TGTGCCAGCAGCTCATTAGGGGCGGGACTAGCGGGAGACAATGAGCAGTTCTTC
13	TRBJ1-1	TRBD1	TRBV11-2	NA	CASRKTGDTEAFF	TGTGCCAGCAGGAAGACAGGGGATACTGAAGCTTTCTTT
14	TRBJ1-2	NA	TRBV5-1	NA	CASSLESTGSGYTF	TGCGCCAGCAGCTTGGAAAGTACAGGCTCTGGCTACACCTTC
15	TRBJ2-1	TRBD2	TRBV11-2	once	CASTLGGRPHNEQFF	TGTGCCAGCACCCTAGGCGGGAGACCTCACAATGAGCAGTTCTTC